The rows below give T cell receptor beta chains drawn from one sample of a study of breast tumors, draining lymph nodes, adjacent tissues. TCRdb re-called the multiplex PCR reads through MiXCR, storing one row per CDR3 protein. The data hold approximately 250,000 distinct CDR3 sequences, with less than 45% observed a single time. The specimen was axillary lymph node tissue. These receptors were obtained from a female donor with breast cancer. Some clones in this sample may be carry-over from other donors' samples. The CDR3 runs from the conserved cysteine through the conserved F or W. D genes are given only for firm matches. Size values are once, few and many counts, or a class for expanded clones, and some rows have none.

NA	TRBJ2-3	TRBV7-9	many	TGTGCCAGCAGCTTAGCGGGGAAGAGCACAGATACGCAGTATTTT	CASSLAGKSTDTQYF
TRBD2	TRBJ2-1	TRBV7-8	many	TGTGCCAGCAGCCCCGCCGGACTAGCTCACAATGAGCAGTTCTTC	CASSPAGLAHNEQFF
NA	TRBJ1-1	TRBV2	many	TGTGCCAGCAGTGCGGACAATCTTGTCCCTGAAGCTTTCTTT	CASSADNLVPEAFF
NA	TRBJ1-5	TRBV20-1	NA	TGCAGTGCTAGCCCTGGACTGGATCAGCCCCAGCATTTT	CSASPGLDQPQHF
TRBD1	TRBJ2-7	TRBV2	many	TGTGCCAGCAGTACCCAGGGGGCCTACGAGCAGTACTTC	CASSTQGAYEQYF
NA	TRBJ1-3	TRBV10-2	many	TGCGCCAGCAGTGCCAGCTCTGGAAACACCATATATTTT	CASSASSGNTIYF
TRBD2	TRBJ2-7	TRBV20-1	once	TGCAGTGCGACTAGCGGCGCCTACGAGCAGTACTTC	CSATSGAYEQYF
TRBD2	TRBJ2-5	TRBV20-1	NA	TGCAGTGCGCGGACTAGAGAAGATACGCAGCAGCGAGAGACCCAGTACTTC	CSARTREDTQQRETQYF
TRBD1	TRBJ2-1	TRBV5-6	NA	TGTGCCAGCGGCGATCCGGGACAGGGTTTCAATGAGCAGTTCTTC	CASGDPGQGFNEQFF
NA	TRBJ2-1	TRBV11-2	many	TGTGCCAGCAGGATACCCGGGACCCGGGGTAGGGATGAGCAGTTCTTC	CASRIPGTRGRDEQFF
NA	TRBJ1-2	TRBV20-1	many	TGCAGTGCTAGCCGCGGGGACGGCTATGGCTACACCTTC	CSASRGDGYGYTF
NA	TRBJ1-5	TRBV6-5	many	TGTGCCAGCAGTCAAGACAGAGGTCAGCCCCAGCATTTT	CASSQDRGQPQHF
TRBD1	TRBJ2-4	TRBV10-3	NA	TGTGCCATCAGTGAGCCTGGAAAGGGGGCTGGGAAAAACATTCAGTACTTC	CAISEPGKGAGKNIQYF
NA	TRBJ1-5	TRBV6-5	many	TGTGCCAGCAGTTACCAGAGGGAACATCAGCCCCAGCATTTT	CASSYQREHQPQHF
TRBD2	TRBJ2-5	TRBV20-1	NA	TGCAGTGCCGAGGGAGGGCCTGACCAAGAGACCCAGTACTTC	CSAEGGPDQETQYF
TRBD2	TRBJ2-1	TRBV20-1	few	TGCAGTGCTAGGGGGGGTTCGCTAGCGGCTCCCCTCTACAATGAGCAGTTCTTC	CSARGGSLAAPLYNEQFF
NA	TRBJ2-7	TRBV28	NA	TGTGCCAGCTCGACACCTTACGAGCAGTACTTC	CASSTPYEQYF
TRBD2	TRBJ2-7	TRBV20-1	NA	TGCAGTGAGTCGATAGCGGGGAGCTCCTACGAGCAGTACTTC	CSESIAGSSYEQYF
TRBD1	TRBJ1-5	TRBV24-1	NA	TGTGCCACCAGCGAAAAACAGGGGGCAAATCAGCCCCAGCATTTT	CATSEKQGANQPQHF
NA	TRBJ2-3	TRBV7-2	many	TGTGCCAGCAGCTTAGGGGTAGCGTATGATCGCACAGATACGCAGTATTTT	CASSLGVAYDRTDTQYF
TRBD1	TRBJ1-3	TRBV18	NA	TGTGCCAGCTCACCCAACAGGGGGGCTACTGGAAACACCATATATTTT	CASSPNRGATGNTIYF
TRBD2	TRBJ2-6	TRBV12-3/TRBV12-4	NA	TGTGCCAGCAGTTCTAGCGGGAGGGCCAACGTCCTGACTTTC	CASSSSGRANVLTF
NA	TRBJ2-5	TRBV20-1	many	TGCAGTGCTAGAGATATGGGTCGTCGGGAGACCCAGTACTTC	CSARDMGRRETQYF
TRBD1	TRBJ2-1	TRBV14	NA	TGTGCCAGCAGCCAAGATCTAAGACAGGGGGTCCATGCGCAGTTCTTC	CASSQDLRQGVHAQFF
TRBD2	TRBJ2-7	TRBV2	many	TGTGCCAGCAGTGTGGTGGCGGCGGGAGGCGAGCAGTACTTC	CASSVVAAGGEQYF
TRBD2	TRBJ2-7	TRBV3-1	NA	TGTGCCAGCAGCCACCGGACTAGCGGGGGGACCTACGAGCAGTACTTC	CASSHRTSGGTYEQYF
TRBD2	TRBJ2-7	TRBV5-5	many	TGTGCCAGCAGCCAGGACAGGGGGACTAGCGGGACTTACGAGCAGTACTTC	CASSQDRGTSGTYEQYF
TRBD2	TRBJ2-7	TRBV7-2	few	TGTGCCAGCAGCAGCGGGGGCGGGCAGTACTTC	CASSSGGGQYF
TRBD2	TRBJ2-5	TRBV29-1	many	TGCAGCGTTGGGTTTGCGGGGGGACGGTACCAAGAGACCCAGTACTTC	CSVGFAGGRYQETQYF
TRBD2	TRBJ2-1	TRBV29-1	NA	TGCAGCACCATAGCGGGAGGGGGTGAGCAGTTCTTC	CSTIAGGGEQFF
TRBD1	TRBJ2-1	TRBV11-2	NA	TGCGCCAGCAGCCTTGGACTAGCGAGGCACCGGGGACAGGGGGCTGAGGAGCAGTTCTTC	CASSLGLARHRGQGAEEQFF
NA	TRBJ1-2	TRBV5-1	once	TGCGCCAGCAGCTTGACAGGCTCTGGAAACACCTTC	CASSLTGSGNTF
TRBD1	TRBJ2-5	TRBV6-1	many	TGTGCCAGCAGTGTGGACAGGGAGAGGGAGACCCAGTACTTC	CASSVDRERETQYF
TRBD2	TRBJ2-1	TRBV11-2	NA	TGTGCCAGCAGCTTAGCCCCCGGGCTAGCGGGGAACAATGAGCAGTTCTTC	CASSLAPGLAGNNEQFF
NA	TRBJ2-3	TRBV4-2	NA	TGTGCCAGCAGCCAAGACGGAGGGACGGGTCGCACAGATACGCAGTATTTT	CASSQDGGTGRTDTQYF
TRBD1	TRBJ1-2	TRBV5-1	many	TGCGCCAGCAGCCGGGGGGACAGGGACGACTATGGCTACACCTTC	CASSRGDRDDYGYTF
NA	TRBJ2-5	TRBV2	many	TGTGCCAGCAAGCGACAAGAGACCCAGTACTTC	CASKRQETQYF
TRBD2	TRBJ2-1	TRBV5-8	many	TGTGCCAGCAGTTTCCGGACTAGCGGGAGCGATGAGCAGTTCTTC	CASSFRTSGSDEQFF
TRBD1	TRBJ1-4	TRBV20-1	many	TGCAGTGCTAGAGTCACAGGGGGCGGAGAAAAACTGTTTTTT	CSARVTGGGEKLFF
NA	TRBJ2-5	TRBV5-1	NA	TGCGCCAGCAGCTTGGACGGGAATCAGCCCCAGTACTTC	CASSLDGNQPQYF
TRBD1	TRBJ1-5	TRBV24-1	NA	TGTGCCACCAGTGCAGGGGGCGAGGACCGGGGAGTTAGCAATCAGCCCCAGCATTTT	CATSAGGEDRGVSNQPQHF
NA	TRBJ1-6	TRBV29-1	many	TGCAGCGTTCGGGTCATGGATAATTCACCCCTCCACTTT	CSVRVMDNSPLHF